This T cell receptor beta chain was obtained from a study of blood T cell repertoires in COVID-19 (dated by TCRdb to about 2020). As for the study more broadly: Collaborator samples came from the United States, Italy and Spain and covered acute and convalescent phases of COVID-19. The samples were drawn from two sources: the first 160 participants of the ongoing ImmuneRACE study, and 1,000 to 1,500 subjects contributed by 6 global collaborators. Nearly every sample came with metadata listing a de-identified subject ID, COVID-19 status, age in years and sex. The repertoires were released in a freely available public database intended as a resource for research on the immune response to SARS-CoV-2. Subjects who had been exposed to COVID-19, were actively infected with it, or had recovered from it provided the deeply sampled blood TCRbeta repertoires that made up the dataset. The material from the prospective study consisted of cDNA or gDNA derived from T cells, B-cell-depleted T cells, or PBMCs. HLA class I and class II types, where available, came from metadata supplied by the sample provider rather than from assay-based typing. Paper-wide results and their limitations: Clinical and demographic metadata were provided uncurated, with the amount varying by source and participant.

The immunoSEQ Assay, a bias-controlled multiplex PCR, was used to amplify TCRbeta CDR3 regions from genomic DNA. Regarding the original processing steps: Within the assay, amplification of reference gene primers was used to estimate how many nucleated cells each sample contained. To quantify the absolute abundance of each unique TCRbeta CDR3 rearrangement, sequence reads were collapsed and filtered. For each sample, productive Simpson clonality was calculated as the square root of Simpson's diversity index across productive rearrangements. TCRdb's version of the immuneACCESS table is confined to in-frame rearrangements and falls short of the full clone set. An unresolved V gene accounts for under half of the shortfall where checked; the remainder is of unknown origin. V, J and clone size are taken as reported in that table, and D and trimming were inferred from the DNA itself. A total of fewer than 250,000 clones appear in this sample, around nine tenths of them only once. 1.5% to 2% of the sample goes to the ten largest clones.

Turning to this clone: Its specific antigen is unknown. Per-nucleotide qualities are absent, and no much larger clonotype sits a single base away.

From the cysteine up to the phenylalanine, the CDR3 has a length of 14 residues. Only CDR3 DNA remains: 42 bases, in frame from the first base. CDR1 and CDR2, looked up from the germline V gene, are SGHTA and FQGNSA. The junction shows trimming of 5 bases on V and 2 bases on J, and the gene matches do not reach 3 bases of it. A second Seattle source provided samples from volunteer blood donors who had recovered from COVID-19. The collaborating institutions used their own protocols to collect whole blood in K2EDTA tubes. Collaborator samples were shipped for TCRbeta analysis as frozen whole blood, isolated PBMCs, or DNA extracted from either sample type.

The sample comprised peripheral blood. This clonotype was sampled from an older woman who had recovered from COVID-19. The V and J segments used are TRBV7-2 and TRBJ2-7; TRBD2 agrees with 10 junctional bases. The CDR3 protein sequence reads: CASSPSGGTYEQYF. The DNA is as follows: TGTGCCAGCAGCCCTAGCGGGGGAACCTACGAGCAGTACTTC.